These 19 T cell receptor beta chains were sequenced from one sample in a study of blood T cell repertoires in COVID-19. Here immunoSEQ multiplex PCR was the method, and the copy in TCRdb shows in-frame clones only, minus some. The data show 200,000 to 250,000 clones, with roughly 75% seen just once and about 7% held by the top ten. Sequences were obtained from peripheral blood. These receptors were taken from a woman in her seventies with acute or convalescent COVID-19.

The chain couples TRBV5-1 to TRBJ1-6; 10 positions agree with TRBD1. Germline values: CDR1 SGHRS, CDR2 YFSETQ. The CDR3 runs to 14 residues. V shed 4 bases, J shed 9 bases, and the junction held 4 bases outside the gene matches. This CDR3 reads CASSVGQGPSPLHF. Written as DNA, the CDR3 is TGCGCCAGCAGCGTGGGACAGGGGCCTTCACCCCTCCACTTT.

This chain uses TRBV12-2 with TRBJ1-3. TRBV12-2 is deemed a pseudogene. This CDR3 region has 15 residues. The CDR3 reads CASRLALSRGNTIYF. The CDR3 coding sequence is TGTGCAAGTCGCTTAGCTTTAAGTCGGGGGAACACCATATATTTT.

For this clone: Other DNA sequences in this sample translate to the same CDR3. V gene TRBV3-1 (or the pseudogene TRBV3-2) combines with J gene TRBJ2-1, with D perhaps matching TRBD2 (6 bases). CDR3 size: 16 residues. Germline V gene lookup returns CDR1 LGHDT and CDR2 YNNKEL (reference sequence). The V end lost 1 base, the J end lost 0 bases, and 10 bases lay between the germline ends. The CDR3 nucleotides are TGTGCCAGCAGCCAAGGACTAGACCTCTCCTACAATGAGCAGTTCTTC. Its translation is CASSQGLDLSYNEQFF.

CDR3 bases: TGTGCCAGCAGCTTCACCTATAGCTCCTACGAGCAGTACTTC. Amino acid sequence: CASSFTYSSYEQYF. The chain uses TRBV7-2 and TRBJ2-7; unclear D gene. The CDR3 covers 14 residues. Germline CDR1 reads SGHTA; CDR2 reads FQGNSA. V lost 3 bases, J lost 0 bases, and 9 bases lay in between.

CDR3 bases: TGTGCCAGCAGCGTAGGAGGTCTAGCGGGGGCGTACGATGACACAGATACGCAGTATTTT. Translating it yields CASSVGGLAGAYDDTDTQYF. This rearrangement joins TRBV9 to TRBJ2-3, with TRBD2 matching over 10 bases. The CDR3 has 20 residues. The V segment lost 0 bases and the J segment 2 bases; nucleotides outside the gene matches: 15. CDR1 and CDR2 from the germline V gene are SGDLS and YYNGEE.

V gene TRBV6-5 combines with J gene TRBJ2-2; no firm D call. V was pared by 6 bases and J by 0 bases, with 5 bases between. The CDR3 loop spans 13 amino acids. In germline, CDR1 is MNHEY, CDR2 SVGAGI. This chain's CDR3 is CASSEANTGELFF. In nucleotides, the CDR3 is TGTGCCAGCAGCGAGGCGAACACCGGGGAGCTGTTTTTT.

This clone was picked up a small number of times. The CDR3, as DNA: TGTGCCAGTAGTTCCCCTCCGGGACCGGACTACTCTGGAAACACCATATATTTT. As protein: CASSSPPGPDYSGNTIYF. This chain connects TRBV19 to TRBJ1-3; maybe TRBD1 (5 bases). The CDR3 is made up of 18 amino acids. V was shortened by 5 bases and J by 0 bases, with 20 bases between the two germline ends. In germline, CDR1 is LNHDA, CDR2 SQIVND (reference sequence).

CDR3 residues: CAISDGGGGYEQYV. As DNA, the CDR3 is TGTGCCATCAGTGATGGGGGAGGCGGTTACGAGCAGTACGTC. The rearrangement uses TRBV10-3 and TRBJ2-7; D is possibly TRBD2 (6 bases). Between the trimmed V and J ends, which lost 3 bases and 4 bases, there was a span of 13 bases. CDR1 ENHRY and CDR2 SYGVKD come from the germline V gene. The CDR3 spans 14 residues.

This clone showed up just a few times. The chain recombines TRBV19 with TRBJ2-1; possibly TRBD1 for D (6 bases). Trimming removed 3 bases at V and 4 bases at J, with 16 bases between. Germline values: CDR1 LNHDA, CDR2 SQIVND (reference sequence). This CDR3 has 16 residues. The CDR3, as DNA: TGTGCCAGTAGTATCCTCCAGGGGAGTGGATACAATGAGCAGTTCTTC. Translation: CASSILQGSGYNEQFF.

V gene TRBV6-5 combines with J gene TRBJ2-1; D is perhaps TRBD2 (6 bases). CDR1 and CDR2 (germline): MNHEY, SVGAGI. The CDR3 is 14 amino acids. The V and J ends lost 7 bases and 0 bases respectively, with 10 bases between them. The CDR3 DNA is TGTGCCAGCAACTTCGGGAGCTCCTACAATGAGCAGTTCTTC. Translating gives CASNFGSSYNEQFF.

The chain uses TRBV27 and TRBJ1-2, with 8 bases aligning to TRBD1. From germline, CDR1 is MNHEY and CDR2 SMNVEV (reference sequence). CDR3 length: 17 amino acids. The V segment lost 3 bases and the J segment 2 bases; nucleotides outside the gene matches: 11. The CDR3 bases are TGTGCCAGCAGTTTCCCCAACGAAGGACAGGGCAACTATGGCTACACCTTC. Translated: CASSFPNEGQGNYGYTF.

In DNA, the CDR3 is TGTGCCAGCAGCATTTACGTGGGACTAGCGGGGGGGCCCGGGGAGCTGTTTTTT. Amino acids: CASSIYVGLAGGPGELFF. V usage is TRBV3-1 (or the pseudogene TRBV3-2) and J usage is TRBJ2-2; 16 positions match TRBD2. Germline values: CDR1 LGHDT, CDR2 YNNKEL (reference sequence). The CDR3 loop spans 18 amino acids. With V trimmed by 5 bases and J by 6 bases, 9 bases remained unmatched.

The chain carries TRBV10-1 and TRBJ1-2, with 7 positions matching TRBD1. This CDR3 is 18 amino acids long. The V gene end was trimmed by 6 bases and the J gene end by 0 bases; junction bases not matched to a gene: 16. Germline values: CDR1 WNHNN, CDR2 SYGVQD (reference sequence). The CDR3 DNA reads TGCGCCAGCAGAACCGACAGGGATAGACCGTTAGCTAACTATGGCTACACCTTC. Translating it yields CASRTDRDRPLANYGYTF.

This clone showed up just a few times. The chain carries TRBV4-1 and TRBJ1-2, with D possibly matching TRBD1 (6 bases). This CDR3 is 14 amino acids long. Germline V CDR1 and CDR2: MGHRA, YSYEKL. V dropped 2 bases and J dropped 6 bases, with 13 bases sitting between them. The CDR3 reads CASSQSTGLNGYTF. The CDR3 DNA follows: TGCGCCAGCAGCCAATCTACAGGGTTGAATGGCTACACCTTC.

The rearrangement links TRBV7-2 to TRBJ1-6, with TRBD1 matching 9 bases. V dropped 5 bases and J dropped 6; count of bases not matched to a gene: 8. CDR1 and CDR2 (germline): SGHTA, FQGNSA. The CDR3 totals 16 residues. The DNA of the CDR3 is TGTGCCAGCAGCCGGGACTTGGGACAGGGTAATTCACCCCTCCACTTT. It codes for CASSRDLGQGNSPLHF. The full variable domain, rest sourced from reference TRBV7-2 and TRBJ1-6, is GAGVSQSPSNKVTEKGKDVELRCDPISGHTALYWYRQSLGQGLEFLIYFQGNSAPDKSGLPSDRFSAERTGGSVSTLTIQRTQQEDSAVYLCASSRDLGQGNSPLHFGNGTRLTVT.

This clone was seen only once. This sequence joins TRBV4-1 and TRBJ1-1; 7 bases are shared with TRBD1. Per germline, CDR1 MGHRA and CDR2 YSYEKL. This CDR3 is built from 15 residues. V gave up 2 bases and J gave up 6 bases; unmatched junction bases: 9. In DNA form, the CDR3 reads TGCGCCAGCAGCCAACTAGGGACAGTCAATCCTGAAGCTTTCTTT. The encoded protein is CASSQLGTVNPEAFF.

This sequence joins TRBV2 and TRBJ2-5; possible D gene TRBD1, 5 bases. CDR1 SNHLY and CDR2 FYNNEI come from the germline V gene. The V gene lost 4 bases and the J gene lost 1 base, with 13 bases spanning the gap. The CDR3 is made up of 15 amino acids. CDR3 sequence reads: CASSADQGFQETQYF. The CDR3 DNA sequence: TGTGCCAGCAGTGCGGACCAGGGATTCCAAGAGACCCAGTACTTC.

The V and J genes are TRBV3-1 (or the pseudogene TRBV3-2) and TRBJ2-7; 8 bases are shared with TRBD1. The CDR3 has 13 residues. Germline-derived CDR1 and CDR2 are LGHDT and YNNKEL (reference sequence). V lost 3 bases, J lost 7 bases, and 5 bases stayed unmatched. CDR3 sequence (DNA): TGTGCCAGCAGCCAGGGGGACAGGCTAGAGCAGTACGTC. It translates to CASSQGDRLEQYV.

This clone was counted only a few times. The rearrangement links TRBV4-3 to TRBJ2-7, with 10 bases lining up with TRBD1. Germline V CDR1 and CDR2: LGHNA, YSLEER. The CDR3 has 19 residues. The V segment lost 3 bases and the J segment 1 base; nucleotides outside the gene matches: 15. CDR3 sequence: CASSHSGTGVPMGSYEQYF. CDR3 nucleotides: TGCGCCAGCAGCCATTCCGGGACAGGGGTCCCTATGGGGTCCTACGAGCAGTACTTC.